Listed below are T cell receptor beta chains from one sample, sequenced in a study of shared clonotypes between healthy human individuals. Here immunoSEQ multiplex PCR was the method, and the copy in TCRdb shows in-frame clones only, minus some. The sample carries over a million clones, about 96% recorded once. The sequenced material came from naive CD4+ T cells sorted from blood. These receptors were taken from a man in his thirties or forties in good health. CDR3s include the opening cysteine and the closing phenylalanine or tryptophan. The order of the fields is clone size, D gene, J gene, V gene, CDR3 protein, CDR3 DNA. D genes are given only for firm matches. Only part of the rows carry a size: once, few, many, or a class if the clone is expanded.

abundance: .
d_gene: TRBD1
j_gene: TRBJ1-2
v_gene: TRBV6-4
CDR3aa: CASSASGTANGYTF
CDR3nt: TGTGCCAGCAGTGCTTCCGGGACAGCCAATGGCTACACCTTC

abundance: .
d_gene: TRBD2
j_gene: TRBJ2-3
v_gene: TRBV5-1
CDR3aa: CASSLAARGEVSTDTQYF
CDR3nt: TGCGCCAGCAGCTTGGCCGCCCGGGGGGAAGTAAGTACAGATACGCAGTATTTT

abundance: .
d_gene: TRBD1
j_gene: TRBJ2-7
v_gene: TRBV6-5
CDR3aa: CASSLPGQGLYEQYF
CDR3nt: TGTGCCAGCAGTTTACCGGGACAGGGGCTTTACGAGCAGTACTTC

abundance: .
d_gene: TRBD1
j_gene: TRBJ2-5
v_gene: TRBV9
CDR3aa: CASSVDRGQETQYF
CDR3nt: TGTGCCAGCAGCGTAGACAGGGGGCAAGAGACCCAGTACTTC

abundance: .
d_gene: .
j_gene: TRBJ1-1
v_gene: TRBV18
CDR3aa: CASSPLPTQGPNTEAFF
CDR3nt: TGTGCCAGCTCACCACTTCCTACACAGGGACCGAACACTGAAGCTTTCTTT

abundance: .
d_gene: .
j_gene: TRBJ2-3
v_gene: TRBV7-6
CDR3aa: CASGRFATDTQYF
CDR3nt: TGTGCCAGCGGGAGATTCGCCACAGATACGCAGTATTTT

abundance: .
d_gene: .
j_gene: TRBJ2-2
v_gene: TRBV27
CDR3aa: CASISRGLNGNTGELFF
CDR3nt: TGTGCCAGCATCTCCCGGGGCCTTAATGGGAACACCGGGGAGCTGTTTTTT

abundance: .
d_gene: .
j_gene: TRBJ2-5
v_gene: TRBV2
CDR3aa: CASSKGTQETQYF
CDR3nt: TGTGCCAGCTCCAAAGGGACCCAAGAGACCCAGTACTTC

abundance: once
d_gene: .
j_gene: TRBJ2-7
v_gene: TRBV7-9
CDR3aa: CASSLVGRTYEQYF
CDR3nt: TGTGCCAGCAGCTTAGTAGGCCGGACTTACGAGCAGTACTTC

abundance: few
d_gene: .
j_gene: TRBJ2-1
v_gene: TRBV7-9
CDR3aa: CASSWAGGGNEQFF
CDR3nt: TGTGCCAGCAGCTGGGCAGGGGGAGGTAATGAGCAGTTCTTC

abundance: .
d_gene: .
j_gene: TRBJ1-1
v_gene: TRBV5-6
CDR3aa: CASSLWGWTEAFF
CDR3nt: TGTGCCAGCAGCTTGTGGGGATGGACTGAAGCTTTCTTT

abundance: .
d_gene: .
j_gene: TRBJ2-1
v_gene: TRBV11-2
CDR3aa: CASSSIRTVEFNEQFF
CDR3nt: TGTGCCAGCAGCTCGATCAGGACTGTCGAATTTAATGAGCAGTTCTTC

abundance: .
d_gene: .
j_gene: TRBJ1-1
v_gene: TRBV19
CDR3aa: CASSIQGLNTEAFF
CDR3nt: TGTGCCAGTAGTATTCAGGGGCTGAACACTGAAGCTTTCTTT

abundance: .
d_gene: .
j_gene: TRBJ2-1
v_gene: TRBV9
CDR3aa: CASSLDWRVDNEQFF
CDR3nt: TGTGCCAGCAGCCTCGATTGGCGGGTGGACAATGAGCAGTTCTTC

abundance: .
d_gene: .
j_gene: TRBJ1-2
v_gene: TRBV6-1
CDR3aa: CASSERLLKGYGYTF
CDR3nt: TGTGCCAGCAGTGAAAGGCTCCTAAAGGGGTATGGCTACACCTTC

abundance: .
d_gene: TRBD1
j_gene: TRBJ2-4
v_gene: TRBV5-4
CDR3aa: CASSVNRGDIQYF
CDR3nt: TGTGCCAGCAGCGTAAACAGGGGGGACATTCAGTACTTC

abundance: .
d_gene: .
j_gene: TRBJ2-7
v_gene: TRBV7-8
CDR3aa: CASSLTPGDYEQYF
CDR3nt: TGTGCCAGCAGCTTGACGCCAGGAGACTACGAGCAGTACTTC

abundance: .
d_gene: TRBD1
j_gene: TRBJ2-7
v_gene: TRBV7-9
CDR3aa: CPRGHDLYEQYF
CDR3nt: TGTCCCAGGGGGCACGACCTCTACGAGCAGTACTTC

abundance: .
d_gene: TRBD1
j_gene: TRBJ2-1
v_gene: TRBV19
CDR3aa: CASSGQVVYNEQFF
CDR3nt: TGTGCCAGTAGTGGACAGGTGGTCTACAATGAGCAGTTCTTC

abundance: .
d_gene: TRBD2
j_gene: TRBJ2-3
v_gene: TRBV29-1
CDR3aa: CSVDASGRGTDTQYF
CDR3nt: TGCAGCGTTGACGCTAGCGGGAGAGGCACAGATACGCAGTATTTT